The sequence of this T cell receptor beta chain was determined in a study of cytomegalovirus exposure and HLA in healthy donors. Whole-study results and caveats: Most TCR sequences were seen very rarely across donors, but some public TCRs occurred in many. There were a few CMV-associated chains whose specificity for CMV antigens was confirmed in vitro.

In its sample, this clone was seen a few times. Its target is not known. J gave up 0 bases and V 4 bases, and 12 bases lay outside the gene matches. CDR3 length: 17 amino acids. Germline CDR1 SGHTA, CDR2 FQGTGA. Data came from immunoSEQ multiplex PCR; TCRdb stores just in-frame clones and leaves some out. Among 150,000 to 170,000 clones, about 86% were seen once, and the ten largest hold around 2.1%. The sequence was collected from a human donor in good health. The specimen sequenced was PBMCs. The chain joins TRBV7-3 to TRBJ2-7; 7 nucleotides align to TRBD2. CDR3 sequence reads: CASSSNIQGGSSYEQYF. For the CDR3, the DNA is TGTGCCAGCAGCTCCAACATCCAGGGCGGGAGCTCCTACGAGCAGTACTTC.